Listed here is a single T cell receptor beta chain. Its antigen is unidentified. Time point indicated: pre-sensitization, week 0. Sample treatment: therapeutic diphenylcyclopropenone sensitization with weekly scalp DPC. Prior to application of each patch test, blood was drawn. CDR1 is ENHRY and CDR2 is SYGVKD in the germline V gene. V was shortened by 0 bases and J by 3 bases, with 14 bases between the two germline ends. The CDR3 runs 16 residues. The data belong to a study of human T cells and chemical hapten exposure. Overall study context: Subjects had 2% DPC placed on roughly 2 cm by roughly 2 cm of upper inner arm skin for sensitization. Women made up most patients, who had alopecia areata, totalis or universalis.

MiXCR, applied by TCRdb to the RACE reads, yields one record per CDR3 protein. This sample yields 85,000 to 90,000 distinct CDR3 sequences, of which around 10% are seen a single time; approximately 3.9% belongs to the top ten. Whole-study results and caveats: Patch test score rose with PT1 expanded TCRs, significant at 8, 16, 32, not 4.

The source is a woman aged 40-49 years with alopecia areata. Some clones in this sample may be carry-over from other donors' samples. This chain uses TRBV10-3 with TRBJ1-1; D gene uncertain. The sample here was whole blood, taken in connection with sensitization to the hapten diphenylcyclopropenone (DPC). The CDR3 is CAISESNGNRYTEAFF. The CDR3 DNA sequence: TGTGCCATCAGTGAGTCTAACGGGAATAGGTACACTGAAGCTTTCTTT.